One sample yielded the 22 T cell receptor beta chains listed below, sequenced in a study of T cells in Graves' hyperthyroidism and ophthalmopathy. RNA transcripts gave rise to amplified TCR beta CDR3 regions. In the first-round RT-PCR of the TCR CDR3, the HTBI primer set was used. Each CDR3 protein gets one entry after TCRdb re-called the multiplex PCR reads with MiXCR. The data hold a few hundred thousand distinct CDR3 sequences, with about a fifth observed a single time. Sequences were obtained from blood. These receptors all come from a woman under 30 with Graves' hyperthyroidism.

The chain has TRBV10-3 and TRBJ2-5; D is undetermined. The V gene lost 0 bases and the J gene lost 5 bases, with 7 bases spanning the gap. Germline CDR1 reads ENHRY; CDR2 reads SYGVKD. The CDR3 has 13 amino acids. CDR3 in DNA: TGTGCCATCAGTGAGTCGGGTGGCGAGACCCAGTACTTC. Translating gives CAISESGGETQYF.

This clonotype was seen ten or more times. The chain combines TRBV11-2 with TRBJ2-5; tentatively, D is TRBD1 or TRBD2 (6 bases each). The V end was cut by 1 base, the J end by 2 bases, with 14 bases between. The CDR3 sequence is 16 residues long. Germline V gives CDR1 SGHAT, CDR2 FQNNGV. The CDR3 DNA follows: TGTGCCAGCAGCTTAGTTCCGGGGGCCGGGCAAGAGACCCAGTACTTC. Translated, it gives CASSLVPGAGQETQYF.

There are many counts of this clonotype. V and J are TRBV27 and TRBJ1-1; maybe TRBD1 (5 bases). This CDR3 has 22 residues. Germline CDR1 is MNHEY and CDR2 is SMNVEV (reference sequence). V was shortened by 3 bases and J by 4 bases, with 36 bases between the two germline ends. CDR3 bases: TGTGCCAGCAGTTTCCCCACCCTAGTTACGATCCCCTCCGACAGAGGAAGCACTGAAGCTTTCTTT. This translates into CASSFPTLVTIPSDRGSTEAFF.

This clonotype was counted many times. V is TRBV12-3 or TRBV12-4 and J is TRBJ1-1, with D uncertain. V lost 1 base to trimming and J lost 6 bases, with 9 bases between them. The CDR3 runs to 13 residues. In nucleotides, the CDR3 is TGTGCCAGCAGTTTAGGACGGCGAGCTGAAGCTTTCTTT. This codes for CASSLGRRAEAFF.

This clonotype showed up just a few times. V is TRBV19 and J is TRBJ2-5, with D unresolved. Trimming took off 3 bases at V and 7 bases at J, with 12 bases between the two ends. The germline CDR1 and CDR2 sequences are LNHDA and SQIVND (reference sequence). The CDR3 contains 13 residues. This CDR3 reads CASSITVKGTQYF. CDR3 in DNA: TGTGCCAGTAGTATTACAGTAAAAGGGACCCAGTACTTC.

The CDR3: CASSQDLGVGELFF. The CDR3 bases are TGTGCCAGCAGCCAAGATTTGGGCGTCGGGGAGCTGTTTTTT. The chain couples TRBV14 to TRBJ2-2; no reliable D call. The CDR3 contains 14 residues. V lost 0 bases and J lost 7, with 9 bases in between. Germline values: CDR1 SGHDN, CDR2 FVKESK.

This clonotype was counted many times. The J gene is TRBJ2-5, the V gene TRBV2, with 8 bases matching TRBD1. The CDR3 is 13 residues long. CDR1 is SNHLY, CDR2 FYNNEI, per germline. Losses at the gene ends were 8 bases for V and 2 bases for J; bases not matched to a gene: 4. The CDR3 protein is CASDRDRQETQYF. In nucleotides, the CDR3 is TGTGCCAGCGACCGGGACAGGCAAGAGACCCAGTACTTC.

This clonotype was observed at least ten times. The chain uses TRBV6-1 and TRBJ2-7; 7 nucleotides align to TRBD1. The germline V gene has CDR1 MNHNS and CDR2 SASEGT. The J segment lost 5 bases and the V segment lost 2 bases, leaving 6 bases of the junction unmatched. The length of the CDR3 is 14 residues. This chain's CDR3 is CASSEKGALHEQYF. The CDR3 bases are TGTGCCAGCAGTGAAAAGGGGGCCCTACACGAGCAGTACTTC.

This clonotype was detected a few times. This may come from a read error, since a much larger clone is one base off. The CDR3, as DNA: TGCAGTGCTAGAGCAGGCTATGGCTGCACCTTC. It is translated as CSARAGYGCTF. V usage is TRBV20-1 and J usage is TRBJ1-2; unclear D gene. The V gene's germline CDR1 is DFQATT and CDR2 SNEGSKA (reference sequence). There are 11 residues in the CDR3.

This clonotype was observed at least ten times. J is TRBJ2-7 and V is TRBV5-1; TRBD1 is a possible D gene (6 bases). V was pared by 1 base and J by 6 bases, with 14 bases between. Germline V gives CDR1 SGHRS, CDR2 YFSETQ. This CDR3 has 14 amino acids. The CDR3 loop is CASSLWAGDGEQYF. CDR3 bases: TGCGCCAGCAGCTTGTGGGCAGGGGATGGCGAGCAGTACTTC.

At least ten counts were recorded for this clonotype. This rearrangement joins TRBV5-1 to TRBJ2-5; no firm D call. CDR1 is SGHRS, CDR2 YFSETQ, per germline. V dropped 0 bases and J dropped 9 bases, with 15 bases sitting between them. CDR3 length equals 14 residues. The CDR3 DNA reads as TGCGCCAGCAGCTTGGACCCCACATTGAAGGCCCAGTACTTC. This gives the protein CASSLDPTLKAQYF. Together with reference TRBV5-1 and TRBJ2-5, the CDR3 gives the full variable domain: KAGVTQTPRYLIKTRGQQVTLSCSPISGHRSVSWYQQTPGQGLQFLFEYFSETQRNKGNFPGRFSGRQFSNSRSEMNVSTLELGDSALYLCASSLDPTLKAQYFGPGTRLLVL.

This clonotype came up many times. The CDR3 is CASQPGPANGYTF. The DNA for the CDR3 is TGTGCCAGTCAGCCGGGACCGGCGAATGGCTACACCTTC. The rearrangement links TRBV2 to TRBJ1-2; D might be TRBD1 (5 bases). The CDR3 sequence is 13 residues long. Trimming stripped 9 bases from V and 6 bases from J, with 17 bases between. The germline CDR1 and CDR2 sequences are SNHLY and FYNNEI.

This clonotype was recorded at least ten times. V usage is TRBV9 and J usage is TRBJ1-5; D remains unclear. The CDR3 runs 14 residues. Trimming left V 0 bases short and J 3 bases short, with 7 bases between. CDR1 is SGDLS, CDR2 YYNGEE, per germline. CDR3 in DNA: TGTGCCAGCAGCGTAGACAGCGACAATCAGCCCCAGCATTTT. Its translation is CASSVDSDNQPQHF.

Details on this clonotype: The conserved closing phenylalanine or tryptophan is absent in this CDR3, likely reflecting a read error. The rearrangement joins TRBV20-1 to TRBJ1-2; D gene ambiguous. Germline V gene sequence: CDR1 DFQATT, CDR2 SNEGSKA (reference sequence). V was cut by 7 bases and J by 2 bases, with 11 bases left in between. The CDR3 extends over 12 amino acids. This chain's CDR3 is CSVQLGNYGYTL. CDR3 DNA sequence: TGCAGTGTTCAGTTAGGGAACTATGGCTACACCCTC.

The rearrangement uses TRBV6-5 and TRBJ2-5; D call uncertain. Trimming pared 4 bases from V and 5 bases from J, leaving 14 bases between. The length of the CDR3 is 14 residues. Germline CDR1 MNHEY, CDR2 SVGAGI. The CDR3 here is CASSSWSPRETQYF. The CDR3 DNA sequence: TGTGCCAGCAGTTCGTGGAGTCCGCGGGAGACCCAGTACTTC.

There are many counts of this clonotype. The chain couples TRBV14 to TRBJ1-1; no clear D gene. The CDR3 contains 13 residues. Germline V gene lookup returns CDR1 SGHDN and CDR2 FVKESK. With 4 bases removed from V and 7 bases from J, the gap between germline ends came to 13 bases. DNA for the CDR3: TGTGCCAGCAGCCGAAAGGCGGGATTTGAAGCTTTCTTT. Translation gives CASSRKAGFEAFF.

V gene TRBV11-1 combines with J gene TRBJ2-3; D is perhaps TRBD1 (6 bases). The CDR3 length is 17 residues. From germline, CDR1 is SGHAT and CDR2 FQDESV (reference sequence). The V gene lost 6 bases and the J gene lost 2 bases, with 21 bases spanning the gap. CDR3 nucleotides: TGTGCCAGCAGGCTTCTTATTGGGGACATTGCCACAGATACGCAGTATTTT. Residues: CASRLLIGDIATDTQYF.

This clonotype was seen repeatedly, ten times or more. The rearrangement joins TRBV5-1 to TRBJ1-1; D gene uncertain. V dropped 0 bases and J dropped 1 base, with 7 bases sitting between them. The CDR3 covers 14 residues. Germline V lookup: CDR1 SGHRS, CDR2 YFSETQ. CDR3 DNA: TGCGCCAGCAGCTTGGGCCTACAGAACACTGAAGCTTTCTTT. Its protein product is CASSLGLQNTEAFF.

This clonotype was seen at least ten times. The rearrangement links TRBV7-2 to TRBJ2-7; the D is unclear. CDR1 and CDR2 (germline): SGHTA, FQGNSA. Trimming left V 1 base short and J 5 bases short, with 15 bases between. The CDR3 sequence is 15 residues long. For the CDR3, the DNA is TGTGCCAGCAGCTTAGGGGTAGGGTTTATCGACGAGCAGTACTTC. Translating it yields CASSLGVGFIDEQYF.

This clonotype has a count of ten or more. The chain combines TRBV20-1 with TRBJ2-5; TRBD1 is a possible D gene (6 bases). Germline V CDR1 and CDR2: DFQATT, SNEGSKA (reference sequence). The CDR3 consists of 15 residues. The CDR3 coding sequence is TGCACCCCAGGGGCATATTGGGACAAACAAGAGACCCAGTACTTC. This translates into CTPGAYWDKQETQYF.

Only one count was recorded for this clonotype. This chain uses TRBV4-1 with TRBJ2-7, with no clear D. V lost 1 base, J lost 5 bases, and 6 bases lay in between. The CDR3 loop spans 12 amino acids. Germline CDR1 and CDR2: MGHRA and YSYEKL. Here the CDR3 reads CASSQGEDEQYF. In nucleotides, the CDR3 is TGCGCCAGCAGCCAAGGTGAGGACGAGCAGTACTTC.

This clonotype showed up many times. The J gene is TRBJ1-1, the V gene TRBV30; 11 bases are shared with TRBD1. The V gene end was trimmed by 4 bases and the J gene end by 3 bases; junction bases not matched to a gene: 4. Germline CDR1 reads GTSNPN; CDR2 reads SVGIG (reference sequence). The CDR3 extends over 14 amino acids. CDR3 loop: CAWMRTGGDTEAFF. CDR3 coding DNA: TGTGCCTGGATGAGGACAGGGGGCGACACTGAAGCTTTCTTT.